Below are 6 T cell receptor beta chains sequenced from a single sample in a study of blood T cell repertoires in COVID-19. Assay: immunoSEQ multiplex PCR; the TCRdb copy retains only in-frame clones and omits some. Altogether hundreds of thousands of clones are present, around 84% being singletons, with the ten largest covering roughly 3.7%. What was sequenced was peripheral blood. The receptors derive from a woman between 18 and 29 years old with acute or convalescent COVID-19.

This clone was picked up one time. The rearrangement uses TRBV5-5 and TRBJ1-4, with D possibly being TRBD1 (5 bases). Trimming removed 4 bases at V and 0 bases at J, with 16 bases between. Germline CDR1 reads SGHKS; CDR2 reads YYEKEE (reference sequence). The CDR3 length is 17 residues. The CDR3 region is CASSLRQRFATNEKLFF. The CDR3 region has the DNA TGTGCCAGCAGCCTGAGACAGCGATTTGCAACTAATGAAAAACTGTTTTTT.

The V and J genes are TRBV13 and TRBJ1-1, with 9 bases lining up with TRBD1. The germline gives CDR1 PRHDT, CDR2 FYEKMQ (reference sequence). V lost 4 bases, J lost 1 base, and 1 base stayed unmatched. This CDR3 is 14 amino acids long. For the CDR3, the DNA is TGTGCCAGCAGCTGGGGACAGGGGAACACTGAAGCTTTCTTT. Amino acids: CASSWGQGNTEAFF.

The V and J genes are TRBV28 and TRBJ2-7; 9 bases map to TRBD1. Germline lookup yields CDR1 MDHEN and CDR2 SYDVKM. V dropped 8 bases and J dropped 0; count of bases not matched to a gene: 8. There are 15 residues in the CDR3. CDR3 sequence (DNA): TGTGCCAGCCGATTTGGGACAGGGAGCTCCTACGAGCAGTACTTC. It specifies CASRFGTGSSYEQYF.

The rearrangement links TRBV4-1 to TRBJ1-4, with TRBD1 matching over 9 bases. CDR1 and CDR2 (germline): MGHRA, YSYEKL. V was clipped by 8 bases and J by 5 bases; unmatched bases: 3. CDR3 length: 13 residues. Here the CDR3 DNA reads TGCGCCAGCTTCGGGACAGGGAATGAAAAACTGTTTTTT. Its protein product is CASFGTGNEKLFF.

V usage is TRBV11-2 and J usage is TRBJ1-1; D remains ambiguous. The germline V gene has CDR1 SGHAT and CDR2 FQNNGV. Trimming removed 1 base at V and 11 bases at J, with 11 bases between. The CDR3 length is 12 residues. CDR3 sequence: CASSLAGSAAFF. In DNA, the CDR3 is TGTGCCAGCAGCTTAGCGGGATCCGCGGCTTTCTTT.

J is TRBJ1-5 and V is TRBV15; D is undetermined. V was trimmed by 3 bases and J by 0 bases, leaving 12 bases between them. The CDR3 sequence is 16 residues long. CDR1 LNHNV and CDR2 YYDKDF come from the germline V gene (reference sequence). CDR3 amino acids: CATSRLTGDSNQPQHF. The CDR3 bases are TGTGCCACCAGCAGGCTTACCGGGGATAGCAATCAGCCCCAGCATTTT.